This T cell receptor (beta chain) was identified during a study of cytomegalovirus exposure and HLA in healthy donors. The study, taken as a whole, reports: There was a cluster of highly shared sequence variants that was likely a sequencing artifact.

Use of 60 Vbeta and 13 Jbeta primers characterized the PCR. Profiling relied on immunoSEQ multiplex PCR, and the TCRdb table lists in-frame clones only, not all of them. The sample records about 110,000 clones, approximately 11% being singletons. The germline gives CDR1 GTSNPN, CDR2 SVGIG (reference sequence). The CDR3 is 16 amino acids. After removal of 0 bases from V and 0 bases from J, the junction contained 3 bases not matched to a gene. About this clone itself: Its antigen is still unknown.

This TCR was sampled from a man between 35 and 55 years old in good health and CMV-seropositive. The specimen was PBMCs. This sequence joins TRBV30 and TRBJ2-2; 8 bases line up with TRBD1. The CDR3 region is CAWSVLGQANTGELFF. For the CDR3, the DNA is TGTGCCTGGAGTGTATTGGGACAGGCGAACACCGGGGAGCTGTTTTTT. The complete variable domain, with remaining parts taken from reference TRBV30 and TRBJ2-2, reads SQTIHQWPATLVQPVGSPLSLECTVEGTSNPNLYWYRQAAGRGLQLLFYSVGIGQISSEVPQNLSASRPQDRQFILSSKKLLLSDSGFYLCAWSVLGQANTGELFFGEGSRLTVL.